The 11 T cell receptor beta chains listed next were all sequenced from one sample in a study of shared clonotypes between healthy human individuals. Method: immunoSEQ multiplex PCR; TCRdb's copy keeps in-frame clones and lacks some. The table shows hundreds of thousands of clones, with about 95% occurring only once. Naivety among CD8 cells was defined by CD45RO negativity and positive CCR7 selection, thereby excluding terminally differentiated effector memory CD45RA+ cells. The sample comprised naive CD8+ T cells sorted from blood. The receptors originated from a woman aged 25 to 39 in good health.

V and J are TRBV11-2 and TRBJ1-1; D is unresolved. CDR3 size: 15 residues. V dropped 4 bases and J dropped 1 base, with 13 bases sitting between them. Germline-derived CDR1 and CDR2 are SGHAT and FQNNGV. CDR3 residues: CASSSFPEKNTEAFF. CDR3 DNA: TGTGCCAGCAGCTCTTTTCCAGAAAAGAACACTGAAGCTTTCTTT.

As DNA, the CDR3 is TGCGCCAGCAGTGCCAGGGACAGCCCCTACGAGCAGTACTTC. Its translation is CASSARDSPYEQYF. The chain combines TRBV10-2 with TRBJ2-7, with 7 bases identical to TRBD1. CDR3 size: 14 residues. The junction had 5 bases not matched to a gene; V was cut back by 4 bases and J by 2 bases. Germline V gene sequence: CDR1 WSHSY, CDR2 SAAADI.

This clone appeared once. The chain links TRBV18 to TRBJ2-7, with TRBD1 identical over 7 bases. This CDR3 is built from 15 residues. The trim removed 2 bases at V and 2 bases at J, leaving 6 bases unmatched. Germline V lookup: CDR1 KGHSH, CDR2 LQKENI. The CDR3 DNA follows: TGTGCCAGCTCACCAACAGGGACAGTTACCTACGAGCAGTACTTC. As protein: CASSPTGTVTYEQYF.

A remark on this clone: This sample includes further DNA sequences coding for the same CDR3. The chain carries TRBV19 and TRBJ2-1; weak D call: TRBD1 (5 bases). The CDR3 has 14 amino acids. Trimming took off 1 base at V and 2 bases at J, with 6 bases between the two ends. Germline V gene sequence: CDR1 LNHDA, CDR2 SQIVND (reference sequence). CDR3 loop: CASSIGGPYNEQFF. Here the CDR3 DNA reads TGTGCCAGTAGTATAGGGGGCCCCTACAATGAGCAGTTCTTC.

V and J are TRBV27 and TRBJ2-5; 13 nucleotides line up with TRBD2. Germline CDR1 and CDR2: MNHEY and SMNVEV (reference sequence). The J segment lost 7 bases and the V segment lost 6 bases, leaving 5 bases of the junction unmatched. This CDR3 has 14 amino acids. Here the CDR3 reads CASRLAGGPGTQYF. CDR3 nucleotides: TGTGCCAGCAGACTAGCGGGAGGGCCTGGGACCCAGTACTTC.

This sequence joins TRBV11-2 and TRBJ1-5; D not certain. The CDR3 loop spans 15 amino acids. Germline values: CDR1 SGHAT, CDR2 FQNNGV. Trimming shortened V by 6 bases and J by 6 bases, and 18 bases separated the two germline ends. The CDR3 loop is CASSYSVDPSQPQHF. The DNA of the CDR3 is TGTGCCAGCAGTTACAGTGTCGACCCCAGTCAGCCCCAGCATTTT.

CDR3 coding DNA: TGCGCCAGCAGCCTCGGACTAGCGGGAGGTCGAGAGCAGTACTTC. Translated: CASSLGLAGGREQYF. The chain has TRBV5-1 and TRBJ2-7; 14 bases are shared with TRBD2. The germline V gene encodes CDR1 SGHRS and CDR2 YFSETQ. Trimming at V came to 4 bases and at J to 7 bases, leaving 7 bases not matched to a gene. The CDR3 consists of 15 residues.

This chain links TRBV29-1 with TRBJ2-1; 10 bases align to TRBD2. The CDR3 has 13 amino acids. Germline V lookup: CDR1 SQVTM, CDR2 ANQGSEA. After removal of 7 bases from V and 7 bases from J, the junction contained 7 bases not matched to a gene. The CDR3 region has the DNA TGCAGCGGGCTCACTAGCGGGGAGAATGAGCAGTTCTTC. Translated: CSGLTSGENEQFF.

The J gene is TRBJ2-1, the V gene TRBV27; 9 bases match TRBD1. The germline V gene has CDR1 MNHEY and CDR2 SMNVEV (reference sequence). Losses at the gene ends were 5 bases for V and 8 bases for J; bases not matched to a gene: 7. This CDR3 spans 14 amino acids. The CDR3 here is CASSLGTGIDEQFF. The DNA of the CDR3 is TGTGCCAGCAGTCTTGGGACAGGGATCGATGAGCAGTTCTTC.

The chain employs TRBV7-8 and TRBJ2-7, with D perhaps matching TRBD1 (8 bases). Trimming removed 2 bases from V and 3 bases from J, with 17 bases in between. Germline-derived CDR1 and CDR2 are SGHVS and FQNEAQ. This CDR3 is 16 amino acids long. The CDR3 protein is CASSLQRTGGGYEQYF. The CDR3 bases are TGTGCCAGCAGCTTACAACGTACAGGGGGGGGCTACGAGCAGTACTTC.

J is TRBJ2-5 and V is TRBV2; no clear D. Trimming left V 6 bases short and J 2 bases short, with 10 bases between. CDR3 length equals 13 residues. Germline-derived CDR1 and CDR2 are SNHLY and FYNNEI. The CDR3 region has the DNA TGTGCCAGCAGCTCAGGAACTCAAGAGACCCAGTACTTC. Protein sequence: CASSSGTQETQYF.